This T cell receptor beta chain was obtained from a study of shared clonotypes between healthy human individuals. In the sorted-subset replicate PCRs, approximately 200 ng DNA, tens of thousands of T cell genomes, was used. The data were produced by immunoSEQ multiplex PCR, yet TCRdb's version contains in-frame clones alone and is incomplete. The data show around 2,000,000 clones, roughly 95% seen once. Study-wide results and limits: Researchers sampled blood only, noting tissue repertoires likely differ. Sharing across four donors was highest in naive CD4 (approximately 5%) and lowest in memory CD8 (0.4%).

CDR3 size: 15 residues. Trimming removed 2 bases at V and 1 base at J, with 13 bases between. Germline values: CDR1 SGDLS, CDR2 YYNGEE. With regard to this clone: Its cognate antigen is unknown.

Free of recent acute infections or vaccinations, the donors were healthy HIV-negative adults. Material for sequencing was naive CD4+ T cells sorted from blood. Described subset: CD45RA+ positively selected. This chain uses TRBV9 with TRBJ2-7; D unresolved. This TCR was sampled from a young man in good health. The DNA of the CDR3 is TGTGCCAGCAGCGTCGGTCCAGGCACGTCCTACGAGCAGTACTTC. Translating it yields CASSVGPGTSYEQYF.